This record covers a single T cell receptor (beta chain). Data came from immunoSEQ multiplex PCR; TCRdb stores just in-frame clones and leaves some out. Seen here are about 200,000 clones, approximately 86% observed once, and the top ten hold 3.5% to 4.5%. The sample belongs to a study of blood T cell repertoires in COVID-19. Adults between roughly 18 and 95 years of age took part from 24 US areas. The source of this sequence is a woman between 40 and 50 years old with acute COVID-19. The sequenced sample consisted of PBMCs or T cells enriched from blood (not recorded which).

The CDR3 nucleotides read TGCAGCGCCGGGGACAGGCAACAGTACTTC. This gives the protein CSAGDRQQYF. This sequence joins TRBV29-1 and TRBJ2-7, with TRBD1 matching 8 bases. The CDR3 loop spans 10 amino acids. Germline trimming cut 7 bases from V and 10 bases from J; bases unmatched to any gene: 6. Germline CDR1 is SQVTM and CDR2 is ANQGSEA.